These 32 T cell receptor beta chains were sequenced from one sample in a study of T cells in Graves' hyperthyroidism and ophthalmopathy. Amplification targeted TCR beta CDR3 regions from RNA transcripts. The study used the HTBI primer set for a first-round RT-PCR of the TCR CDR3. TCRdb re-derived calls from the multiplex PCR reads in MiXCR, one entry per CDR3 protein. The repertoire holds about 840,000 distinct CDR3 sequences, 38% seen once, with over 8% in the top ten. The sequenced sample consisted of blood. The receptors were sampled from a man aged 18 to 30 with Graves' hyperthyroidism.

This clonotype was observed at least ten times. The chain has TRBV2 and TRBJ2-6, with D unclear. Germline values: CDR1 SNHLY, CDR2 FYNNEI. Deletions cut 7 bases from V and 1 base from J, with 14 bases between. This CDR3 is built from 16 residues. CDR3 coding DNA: TGTGCCAGCAAACTGACCATTGGTTCTGGGGCCAACGTCCTGACTTTC. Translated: CASKLTIGSGANVLTF.

The CDR3 protein is CASSFSGRSNTGELFF. The CDR3 nucleotides are TGTGCCAGCAGCTTTAGCGGTAGAAGTAACACCGGGGAGCTGTTTTTT. The chain is built from TRBV5-8 and TRBJ2-2; TRBD2 might be the D (6 bases). Trimming took off 2 bases at V and 2 bases at J, with 13 bases between the two ends. The length of the CDR3 is 16 residues. Germline V gives CDR1 SGHTS, CDR2 YDEGEE.

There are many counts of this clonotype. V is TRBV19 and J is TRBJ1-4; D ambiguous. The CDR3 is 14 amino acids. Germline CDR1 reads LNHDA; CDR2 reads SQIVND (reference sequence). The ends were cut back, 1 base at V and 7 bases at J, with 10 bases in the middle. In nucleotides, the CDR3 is TGTGCCAGTAGTATAGGAAGGGTTGGTGAAAAACTGTTTTTT. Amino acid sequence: CASSIGRVGEKLFF.

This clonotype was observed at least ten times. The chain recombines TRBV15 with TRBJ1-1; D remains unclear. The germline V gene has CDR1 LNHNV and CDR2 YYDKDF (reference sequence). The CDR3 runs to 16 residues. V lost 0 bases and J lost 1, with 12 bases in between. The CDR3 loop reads CATSRDLRTENTEAFF. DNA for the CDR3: TGTGCCACCAGCAGAGATCTTAGGACGGAGAACACTGAAGCTTTCTTT.

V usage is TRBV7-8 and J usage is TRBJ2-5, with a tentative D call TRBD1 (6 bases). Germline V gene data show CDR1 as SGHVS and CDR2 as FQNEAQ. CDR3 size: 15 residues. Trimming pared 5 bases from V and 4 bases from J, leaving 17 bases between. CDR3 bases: TGTGCCAGCAGCAAGCCCCCAGGGGCAGGAGAGACCCAGTACTTC. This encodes CASSKPPGAGETQYF.

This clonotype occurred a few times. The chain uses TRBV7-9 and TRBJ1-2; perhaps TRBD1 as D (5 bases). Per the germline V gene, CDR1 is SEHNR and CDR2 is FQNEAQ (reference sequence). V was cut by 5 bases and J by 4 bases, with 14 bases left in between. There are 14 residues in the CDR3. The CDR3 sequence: CASSPRDYIYGYTF. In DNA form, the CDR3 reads TGTGCCAGCAGCCCAAGGGACTACATCTATGGCTACACCTTC.

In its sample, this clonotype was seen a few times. The CDR3, as DNA: TGTGCCAGTAGTATACGGACATCATCGTCTGGAAACACCATATATTTT. This sequence encodes CASSIRTSSSGNTIYF. This chain uses TRBV19 with TRBJ1-3, with a weak D call TRBD1 (5 bases). With 2 bases removed from V and 1 base from J, the gap between germline ends came to 12 bases. The CDR3 contains 16 residues. Germline V gene sequence: CDR1 LNHDA, CDR2 SQIVND (reference sequence). Variable domain in full (rest from reference TRBV19 and TRBJ1-3): DGGITQSPKYLFRKEGQNVTLSCEQNLNHDAMYWYRQDPGQGLRLIYYSQIVNDFQKGDIAEGYSVSREKKESFPLTVTSAQKNPTAFYLCASSIRTSSSGNTIYFGEGSWLTVV.

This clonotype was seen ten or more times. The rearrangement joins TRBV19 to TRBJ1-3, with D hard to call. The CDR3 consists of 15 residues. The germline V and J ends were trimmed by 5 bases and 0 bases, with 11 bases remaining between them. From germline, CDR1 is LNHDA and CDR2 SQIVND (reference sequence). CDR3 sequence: CASSSSASSGNTIYF. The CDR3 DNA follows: TGTGCCAGTAGTTCCTCAGCTAGCTCTGGAAACACCATATATTTT. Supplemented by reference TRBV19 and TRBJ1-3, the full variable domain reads DGGITQSPKYLFRKEGQNVTLSCEQNLNHDAMYWYRQDPGQGLRLIYYSQIVNDFQKGDIAEGYSVSREKKESFPLTVTSAQKNPTAFYLCASSSSASSGNTIYFGEGSWLTVV.

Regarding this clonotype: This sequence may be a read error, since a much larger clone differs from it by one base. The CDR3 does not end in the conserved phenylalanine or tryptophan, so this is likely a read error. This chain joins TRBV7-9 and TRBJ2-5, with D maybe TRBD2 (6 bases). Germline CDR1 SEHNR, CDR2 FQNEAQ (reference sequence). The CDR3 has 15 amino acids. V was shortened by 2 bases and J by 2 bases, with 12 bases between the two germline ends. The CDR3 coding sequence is TGTGCCAGCAGCTTACCTAGCGCGTTACAAGAGACCCAGTACCTC. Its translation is CASSLPSALQETQYL.

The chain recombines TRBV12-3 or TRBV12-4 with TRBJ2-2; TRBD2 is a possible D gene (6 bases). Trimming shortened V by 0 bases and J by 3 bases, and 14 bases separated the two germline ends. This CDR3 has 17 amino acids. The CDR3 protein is CASSLARWGEDTGELFF. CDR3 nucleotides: TGTGCCAGCAGTTTAGCGCGATGGGGGGAGGACACCGGGGAGCTGTTTTTT.

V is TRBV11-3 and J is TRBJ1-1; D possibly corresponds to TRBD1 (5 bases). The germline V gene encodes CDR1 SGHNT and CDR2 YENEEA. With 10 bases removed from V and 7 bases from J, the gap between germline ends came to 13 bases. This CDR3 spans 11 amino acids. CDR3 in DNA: TGTGCCACACAGGCTTATGGTGAAGCTTTCTTT. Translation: CATQAYGEAFF.

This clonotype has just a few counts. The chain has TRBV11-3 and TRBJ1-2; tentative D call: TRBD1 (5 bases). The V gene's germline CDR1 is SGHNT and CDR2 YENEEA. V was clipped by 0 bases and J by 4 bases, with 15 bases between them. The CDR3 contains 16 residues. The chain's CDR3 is CASSLDHAPGIYGYTF. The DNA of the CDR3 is TGTGCCAGCAGCTTAGATCACGCACCAGGGATCTATGGCTACACCTTC.

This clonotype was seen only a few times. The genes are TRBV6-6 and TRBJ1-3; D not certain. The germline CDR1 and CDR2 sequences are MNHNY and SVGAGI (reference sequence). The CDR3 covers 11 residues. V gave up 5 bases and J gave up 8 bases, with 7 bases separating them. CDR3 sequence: CASSPEDTIYF. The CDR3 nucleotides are TGTGCCAGCAGTCCGGAAGACACCATATATTTT.

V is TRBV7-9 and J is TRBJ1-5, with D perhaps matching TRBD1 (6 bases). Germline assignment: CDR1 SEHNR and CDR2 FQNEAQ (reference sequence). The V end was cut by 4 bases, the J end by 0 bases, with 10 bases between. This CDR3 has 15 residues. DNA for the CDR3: TGTGCCAGCAGCTCGGACAGAATTAGCAATCAGCCCCAGCATTTT. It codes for CASSSDRISNQPQHF.

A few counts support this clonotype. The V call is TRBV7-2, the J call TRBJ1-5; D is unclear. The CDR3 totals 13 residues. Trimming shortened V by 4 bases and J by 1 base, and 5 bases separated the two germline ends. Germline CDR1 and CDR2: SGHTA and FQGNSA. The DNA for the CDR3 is TGTGCCAGCAGCTCCCAGAGCAATCAGCCCCAGCATTTT. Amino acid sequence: CASSSQSNQPQHF.

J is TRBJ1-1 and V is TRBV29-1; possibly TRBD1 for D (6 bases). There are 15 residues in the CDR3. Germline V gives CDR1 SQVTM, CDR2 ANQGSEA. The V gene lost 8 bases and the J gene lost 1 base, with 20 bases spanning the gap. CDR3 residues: CSLVLRGMSNTEAFF. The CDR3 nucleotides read TGCAGCTTGGTGTTAAGGGGGATGTCGAACACTGAAGCTTTCTTT.

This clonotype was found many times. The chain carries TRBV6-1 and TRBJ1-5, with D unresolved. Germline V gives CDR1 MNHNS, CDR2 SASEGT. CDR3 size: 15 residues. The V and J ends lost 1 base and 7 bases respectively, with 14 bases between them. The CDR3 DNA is TGTGCCAGCAGTGAAGGGATTAGGGATTCACAGCCCCAGCATTTT. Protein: CASSEGIRDSQPQHF.

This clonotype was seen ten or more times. CDR3 sequence reads: CSAPTGDTEAFF. In DNA, the CDR3 is TGCAGTGCACCGACAGGAGACACTGAAGCTTTCTTT. The chain uses TRBV20-1 and TRBJ1-1; weak D call: TRBD1 (6 bases). The V end was cut by 6 bases, the J end by 3 bases, with 11 bases between. Germline V gene lookup returns CDR1 DFQATT and CDR2 SNEGSKA (reference sequence). There are 12 residues in the CDR3.

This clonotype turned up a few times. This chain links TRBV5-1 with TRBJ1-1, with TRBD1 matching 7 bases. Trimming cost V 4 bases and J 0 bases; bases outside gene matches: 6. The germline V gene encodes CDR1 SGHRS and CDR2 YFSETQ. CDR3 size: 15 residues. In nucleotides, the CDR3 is TGCGCCAGCAGCGGCTGGGACAGCATGAACACTGAAGCTTTCTTT. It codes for CASSGWDSMNTEAFF.

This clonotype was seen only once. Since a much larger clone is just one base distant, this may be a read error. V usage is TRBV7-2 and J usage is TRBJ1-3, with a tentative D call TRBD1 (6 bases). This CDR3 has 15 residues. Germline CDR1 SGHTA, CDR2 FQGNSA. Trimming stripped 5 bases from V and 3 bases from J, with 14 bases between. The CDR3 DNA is TGTGCCAGCAGCCGAACCAGGGGAAATGGAAACACCATATATTTT. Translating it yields CASSRTRGNGNTIYF.

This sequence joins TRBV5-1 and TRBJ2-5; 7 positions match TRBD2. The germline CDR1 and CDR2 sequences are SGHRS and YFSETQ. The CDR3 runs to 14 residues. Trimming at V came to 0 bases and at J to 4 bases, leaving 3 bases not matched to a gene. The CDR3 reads CASSLEQRGETQYF. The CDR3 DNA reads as TGCGCCAGCAGCTTGGAACAGCGGGGAGAGACCCAGTACTTC.

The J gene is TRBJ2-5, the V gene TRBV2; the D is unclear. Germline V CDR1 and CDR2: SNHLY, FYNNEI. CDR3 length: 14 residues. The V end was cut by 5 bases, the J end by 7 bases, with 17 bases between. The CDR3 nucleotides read TGTGCCAGCAGTCCTACAGTCCCGACTGGGACCCAGTACTTC. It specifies CASSPTVPTGTQYF. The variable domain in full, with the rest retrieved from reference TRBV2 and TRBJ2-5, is EPEVTQTPSHQVTQMGQEVILRCVPISNHLYFYWYRQILGQKVEFLVSFYNNEISEKSEIFDDQFSVERPDGSNFTLKIRSTKLEDSAMYFCASSPTVPTGTQYFGPGTRLLVL.

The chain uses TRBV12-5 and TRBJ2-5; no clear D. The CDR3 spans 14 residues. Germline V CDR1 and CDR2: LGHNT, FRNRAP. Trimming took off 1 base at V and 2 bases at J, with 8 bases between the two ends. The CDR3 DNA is TGTGCTAGTGGTTTGGACACGTCTCAAGAGACCCAGTACTTC. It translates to CASGLDTSQETQYF.

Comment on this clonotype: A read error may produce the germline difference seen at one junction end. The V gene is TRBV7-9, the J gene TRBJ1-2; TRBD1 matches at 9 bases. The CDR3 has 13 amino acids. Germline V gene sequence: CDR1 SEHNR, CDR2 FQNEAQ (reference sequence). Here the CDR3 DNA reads TGTGCTAGCAGCCCTGGGACAGGGCGCGGCTACACCTTC. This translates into CASSPGTGRGYTF.

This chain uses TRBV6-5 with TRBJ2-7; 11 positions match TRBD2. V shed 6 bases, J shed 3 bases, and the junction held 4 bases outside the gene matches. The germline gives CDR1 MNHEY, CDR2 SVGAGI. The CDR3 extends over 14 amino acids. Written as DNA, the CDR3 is TGTGCCAGCAGGGAGACTAGCGGGGACTACGAGCAGTACTTC. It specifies CASRETSGDYEQYF.

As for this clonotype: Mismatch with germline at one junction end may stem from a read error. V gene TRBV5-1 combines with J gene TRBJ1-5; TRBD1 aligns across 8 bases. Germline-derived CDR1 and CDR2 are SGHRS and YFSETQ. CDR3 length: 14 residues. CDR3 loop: CASSKGQGGQPQHF. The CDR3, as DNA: TGTGCCAGCAGCAAAGGACAGGGAGGCCAGCCCCAGCATTTT.

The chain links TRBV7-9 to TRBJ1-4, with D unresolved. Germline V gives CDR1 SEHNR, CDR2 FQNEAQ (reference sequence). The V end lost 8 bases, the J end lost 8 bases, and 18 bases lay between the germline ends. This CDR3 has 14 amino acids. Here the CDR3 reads CASRKESQGEKLFF. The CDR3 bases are TGTGCCAGCCGCAAGGAATCCCAAGGGGAAAAACTGTTTTTT.

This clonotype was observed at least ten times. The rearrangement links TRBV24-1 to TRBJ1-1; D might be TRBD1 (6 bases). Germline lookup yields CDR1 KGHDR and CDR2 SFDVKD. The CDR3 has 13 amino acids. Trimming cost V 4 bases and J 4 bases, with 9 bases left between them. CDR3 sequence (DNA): TGTGCCACCAGTGAAACAGGGTCCACTGAAGCTTTCTTT. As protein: CATSETGSTEAFF.

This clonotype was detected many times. The DNA for the CDR3 is TGCAGTGCTAGATTTCAGGACAGGAACACTGAAGCTTTCTTT. It is translated as CSARFQDRNTEAFF. The chain employs TRBV20-1 and TRBJ1-1; maybe TRBD1 (6 bases). Trimming took 2 bases from V and 1 from J, leaving 11 bases between them. Germline V gene data show CDR1 as DFQATT and CDR2 as SNEGSKA (reference sequence). The CDR3 loop spans 14 amino acids.

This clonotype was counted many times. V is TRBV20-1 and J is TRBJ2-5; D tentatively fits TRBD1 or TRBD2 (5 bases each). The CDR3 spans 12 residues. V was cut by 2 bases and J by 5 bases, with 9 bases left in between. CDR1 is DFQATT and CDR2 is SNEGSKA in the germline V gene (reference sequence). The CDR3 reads CSARPGSETQYF. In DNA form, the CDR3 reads TGCAGTGCTAGACCAGGGAGTGAGACCCAGTACTTC.

The CDR3 sequence: CASSQDQTGKREKLFF. The DNA of the CDR3 is TGCGCCAGCAGCCAAGATCAAACAGGGAAAAGGGAAAAACTGTTTTTT. The V gene is TRBV4-1, the J gene TRBJ1-4, with a possible D match to TRBD1 (6 bases). The V end was cut by 0 bases, the J end by 8 bases, with 16 bases between. The CDR3 spans 16 residues. CDR1 is MGHRA and CDR2 is YSYEKL in the germline V gene.

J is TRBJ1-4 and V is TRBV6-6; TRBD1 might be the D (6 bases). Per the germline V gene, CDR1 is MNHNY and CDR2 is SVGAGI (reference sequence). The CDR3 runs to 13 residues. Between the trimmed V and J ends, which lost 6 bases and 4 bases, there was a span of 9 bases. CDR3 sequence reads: CASRRTVNEKLFF. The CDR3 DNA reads TGTGCCAGCAGGAGGACAGTTAATGAAAAACTGTTTTTT.